The sequence of this T cell receptor beta chain was determined in a study of Graves' ophthalmopathy and Graves' hyperthyroidism. Regarding the study as a whole: Researchers report that a 13-signature model separated ophthalmopathy from stable hyperthyroidism, posting less than 90% sensitivity and about 80% specificity.

Certain patients were not enrolled. These were patients with other autoimmune diseases, uncontrolled infections, pregnancy or lactation. Diagnosis relied on clinical symptoms, serum thyroxine, TRAb, thyroid ultrasound and orbital computed tomography. Amplification targeted the TCR beta CDR3 regions, with RNA transcripts as the source material. Amplification began with first-round RT-PCR using HTBI primers, then second-round multiplex PCR was performed. Each CDR3 protein is one row after TCRdb ran MiXCR on the multiplex PCR reads. The sample holds around 1.1 million distinct CDR3 sequences, 36% seen once. In regard to this clonotype: Its antigen is not identified.

This CDR3 comprises 17 residues. CDR1 is SGHNT and CDR2 is YYREEE in the germline V gene (reference sequence). Trimming took off 1 base at V and 0 bases at J, with 13 bases between the two ends. The chain links TRBV5-4 to TRBJ1-4; D might be TRBD1 (6 bases). The clonotype comes from an adult man with Graves' hyperthyroidism. The sample consisted of peripheral blood or thyroid tissue (not recorded which). CDR3 loop: CASSLNSRGPTNEKLFF. The CDR3 DNA is TGTGCCAGCAGCTTGAATTCCCGGGGGCCAACTAATGAAAAACTGTTTTTT.